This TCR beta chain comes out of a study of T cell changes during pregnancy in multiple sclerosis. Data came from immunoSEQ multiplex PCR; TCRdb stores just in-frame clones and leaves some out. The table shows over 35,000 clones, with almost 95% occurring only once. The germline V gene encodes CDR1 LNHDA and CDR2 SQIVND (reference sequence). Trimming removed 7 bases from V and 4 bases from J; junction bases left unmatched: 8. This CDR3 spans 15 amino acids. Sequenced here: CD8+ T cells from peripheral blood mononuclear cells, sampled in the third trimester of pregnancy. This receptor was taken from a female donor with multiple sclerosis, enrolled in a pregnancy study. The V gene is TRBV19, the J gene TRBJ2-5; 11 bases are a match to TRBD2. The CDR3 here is CASTLAGGPGETQYF. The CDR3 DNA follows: TGTGCCAGTACCTTAGCGGGAGGGCCGGGAGAGACCCAGTACTTC. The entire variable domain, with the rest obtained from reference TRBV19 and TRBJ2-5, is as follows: DGGITQSPKYLFRKEGQNVTLSCEQNLNHDAMYWYRQDPGQGLRLIYYSQIVNDFQKGDIAEGYSVSREKKESFPLTVTSAQKNPTAFYLCASTLAGGPGETQYFGPGTRLLVL.